The 14 T cell receptor beta chains below were found in one sample sequenced in a study of blood T cell repertoires in COVID-19. Some clones are missing from TCRdb's copy, which holds only in-frame ones; the method was immunoSEQ multiplex PCR. The sample has 250,000 to 400,000 clones; 90% are singletons. The sequenced sample was peripheral blood. The receptors shown here come from a woman in her twenties or thirties with COVID-19, enrolled during active disease.

The chain combines TRBV12-3 or TRBV12-4 with TRBJ1-6; no definite D call. CDR3 length: 13 amino acids. V was trimmed by 5 bases and J by 6 bases, leaving 8 bases between them. The CDR3 protein is CASSQGLNSPLHF. The CDR3 coding sequence is TGTGCCAGCAGTCAAGGACTTAATTCACCCCTCCACTTT.

In its sample, this clone was seen a few times. This sequence joins TRBV5-1 and TRBJ1-6; TRBD1 might be the D (6 bases). Trimming shortened V by 0 bases and J by 10 bases, and 14 bases separated the two germline ends. CDR3 length equals 15 residues. Germline CDR1 is SGHRS and CDR2 is YFSETQ. The CDR3: CASSLEAGDVSPLHF. In nucleotides, the CDR3 is TGCGCCAGCAGCTTGGAGGCAGGGGACGTCTCACCCCTCCACTTT.

J is TRBJ2-7 and V is TRBV27; weak D call: TRBD2 (7 bases). This CDR3 contains 13 residues. V lost 3 bases to trimming and J lost 7 bases, with 13 bases between them. Germline CDR1 and CDR2: MNHEY and SMNVEV (reference sequence). Here the CDR3 DNA reads TGTGCCAGCAGTTTTGGGGGGGCGTCGGAGCAGTACTTC. Encoded protein: CASSFGGASEQYF.

The chain recombines TRBV27 with TRBJ1-2; 7 bases are a match to TRBD1. V was clipped by 2 bases and J by 4 bases; unmatched bases: 7. Looked up from germline, CDR1 is MNHEY and CDR2 is SMNVEV (reference sequence). The CDR3 is 15 residues long. For the CDR3, the DNA is TGTGCCAGCAGTTTACGGGCAGGGGGAGGCTATGGCTACACCTTC. Its translation: CASSLRAGGGYGYTF.

The V and J genes are TRBV25-1 and TRBJ2-1, with 11 bases identical to TRBD2. Germline V lookup: CDR1 MGHDK, CDR2 SYGVNS. CDR3 length: 15 amino acids. The V and J ends lost 6 bases and 4 bases, in that order; junction bases with no gene match: 5. CDR3 DNA sequence: TGTGCCAGCAGCCCGACTAGCGGGACGTACAATGAGCAGTTCTTC. Its translation is CASSPTSGTYNEQFF.

The chain links TRBV5-5 to TRBJ1-5; D gene uncertain. This CDR3 spans 14 amino acids. The V end lost 0 bases, the J end lost 6 bases, and 10 bases lay between the germline ends. Germline CDR1 SGHKS, CDR2 YYEKEE (reference sequence). The CDR3 region is CASSLAGSAQPQHF. CDR3 DNA sequence: TGTGCCAGCAGCTTGGCGGGTTCGGCTCAGCCCCAGCATTTT.

The V and J genes are TRBV9 and TRBJ2-2, with D possibly TRBD2 on 6 matching bases. The V end was cut by 0 bases, the J end by 4 bases, with 19 bases between. The CDR3 loop spans 18 amino acids. Germline assignment: CDR1 SGDLS and CDR2 YYNGEE. The DNA for the CDR3 is TGTGCCAGCAGCGTAGTGCCGGGACTCACTAAGCTCACCGGGGAGCTGTTTTTT. Protein product: CASSVVPGLTKLTGELFF. The variable domain in full, with the rest retrieved from reference TRBV9 and TRBJ2-2, is DSGVTQTPKHLITATGQRVTLRCSPRSGDLSVYWYQQSLDQGLQFLIQYYNGEERAKGNILERFSAQQFPDLHSELNLSSLELGDSALYFCASSVVPGLTKLTGELFFGEGSRLTVL.

The chain carries TRBV2 and TRBJ2-5; 14 positions agree with TRBD2. This CDR3 spans 17 amino acids. The J segment lost 1 base and the V segment lost 7 bases, leaving 8 bases of the junction unmatched. Germline lookup yields CDR1 SNHLY and CDR2 FYNNEI. The CDR3 loop is CASNPGTSGSLQETQYF. CDR3 sequence (DNA): TGTGCCAGCAATCCCGGGACTAGCGGGAGCCTCCAAGAGACCCAGTACTTC.

The genes are TRBV2 and TRBJ1-2, with 9 bases identical to TRBD1. The germline V gene encodes CDR1 SNHLY and CDR2 FYNNEI. The CDR3 length is 15 residues. V lost 5 bases, J lost 4 bases, and 8 bases stayed unmatched. CDR3 nucleotides: TGTGCCAGCAGTACCTGGACAGGGGATGGCTATGGCTACACCTTC. Its translation is CASSTWTGDGYGYTF.

This clone is a singleton in its sample. This chain joins TRBV12-3 or TRBV12-4 and TRBJ1-1; TRBD1 aligns across 7 bases. Unmatched junction bases numbered 5, after V lost 6 bases and J lost 4 bases. The CDR3 loop spans 13 amino acids. In DNA, the CDR3 is TGTGCCAGCAGGACGACAGGGAGCACTGAAGCTTTCTTT. This encodes CASRTTGSTEAFF.

The rearrangement uses TRBV2 and TRBJ1-6; 11 bases align to TRBD1. The CDR3 loop spans 15 amino acids. Germline V CDR1 and CDR2: SNHLY, FYNNEI. Trimming removed 3 bases from V and 11 bases from J; junction bases left unmatched: 6. The CDR3, as DNA: TGTGCCAGCAGTGATAGCAGGGACAGGGGGGCACCCCTCCACTTT. Translating it yields CASSDSRDRGAPLHF.

The chain is built from TRBV5-4 and TRBJ2-3, with D tentatively TRBD2 (7 bases). With 5 bases removed from V and 2 bases from J, the gap between germline ends came to 15 bases. CDR3 length equals 15 residues. The germline V gene encodes CDR1 SGHNT and CDR2 YYREEE (reference sequence). CDR3 amino acids: CASSFLRGATDTQYF. Written as DNA, the CDR3 is TGTGCCAGCAGTTTTCTACGGGGGGCCACAGATACGCAGTATTTT.

The V and J genes are TRBV7-2 and TRBJ1-1, with D perhaps matching TRBD1 (5 bases). The CDR3 extends over 13 amino acids. Germline CDR1 is SGHTA and CDR2 is FQGNSA. The ends were cut back, 6 bases at V and 1 base at J, with 9 bases in the middle. DNA for the CDR3: TGTGCCAGCAGAGCCGACAGGAACACTGAAGCTTTCTTT. Its protein is CASRADRNTEAFF.

This clone has only one observation. The CDR3 DNA is TGTGCCAGCAGACGCGGGACAGGGGAGGCCGGGGAGCTGTTTTTT. This sequence encodes CASRRGTGEAGELFF. This chain uses TRBV7-2 with TRBJ2-2, with 10 positions matching TRBD1. This CDR3 is built from 15 residues. The V and J ends lost 6 bases and 6 bases, in that order; junction bases with no gene match: 7. Germline lookup yields CDR1 SGHTA and CDR2 FQGNSA. The full variable domain, with the rest looked up from reference TRBV7-2 and TRBJ2-2, is GAGVSQSPSNKVTEKGKDVELRCDPISGHTALYWYRQSLGQGLEFLIYFQGNSAPDKSGLPSDRFSAERTGGSVSTLTIQRTQQEDSAVYLCASRRGTGEAGELFFGEGSRLTVL.